The clone carrying this T cell receptor beta chain was recorded once. The antigen is not known. These data originate in a study of T cell responses to AZD1222 COVID-19 vaccine. Clones were sequenced by immunoSEQ multiplex PCR, and TCRdb holds only the in-frame ones, with some missing. The table includes more than 95,000 clones, 88% detected once. The germline V gene has CDR1 LGHNT and CDR2 FRNRAP. Germline trimming cut 3 bases from V and 4 bases from J; bases unmatched to any gene: 1. The CDR3 sequence is 13 residues long. Study findings and constraints: Reports say nearly half of spike-specific TCRs go after unmutated variant regions. At baseline, just six or seven AZD1222 recipients tested seropositive.

This sequence joins TRBV12-5 and TRBJ1-1; 8 bases are a match to TRBD1. This TCR was sampled from an adult who received the AZD1222 COVID-19 vaccine. The material was peripheral blood, obtained 28 days after the second AZD1222 dose. CDR3: CASGLTGGTEAFF. In DNA, the CDR3 is TGTGCTAGTGGTTTAACAGGGGGCACTGAAGCTTTCTTT.